Listed below are T cell receptor beta chains from one sample, sequenced in a study of shared clonotypes between healthy human individuals. Profiled with immunoSEQ multiplex PCR; TCRdb holds only in-frame clones, not every one. The data contain around 440,000 clones, roughly 80% of them singletons. Sequenced sample: PBMCs. These receptors were obtained from a woman in her thirties or forties in good health. Some clones in this sample may be carry-over from other donors' samples. The conserved cysteine and the conserved F or W are not part of the CDR3 here.

>TRBJ2-7|TRBV18
ASSPGASYEQY
>TRBJ1-1|TRBV4-3
ASSQDPQGITEAF
>TRBJ1-4|TRBV19
ASSLLPGQTNEKLF
>TRBJ2-5|TRBV7-2
ASSLVTGTQETQY
>TRBJ2-2|TRBV4-1
ASSQDATGVGTGELF
>TRBJ1-6|TRBV5-1
ASSSGQPGVSPLH
>TRBJ2-6|TRBV11-2
ASSSTSGSPGANVLT
>TRBJ1-1|TRBV4-1
ASSPLDRLNTEAF
>TRBJ2-7|TRBV27
ASSSPGQDNVEQY
>TRBJ2-7|TRBV30
AWRTTVLRGEQY
>TRBJ2-7|TRBV20-1
SATPGHEQY
>TRBJ2-5|TRBV10-3
AISESVGTGQETQY
>TRBJ2-7|TRBV30
AAQTGGSSYEQY
>TRBJ2-7|TRBV5-1
ASSSGTSGPYEQY
>TRBJ1-4|TRBV2
ASREGIAGKLF
>TRBJ1-2|TRBV28
ASSLSRDYGYT
>TRBJ2-1|TRBV5-1
ASRPGGDNEQF
>TRBJ2-7|TRBV2
ASSYYGRGYEQY
>TRBJ2-2|TRBV30
AWSVSGRGTGELF
>TRBJ1-3|TRBV28
ASRSRESGNTIY
>TRBJ1-3|TRBV18
ASSRGREPSGNTIY
>TRBJ2-3|TRBV7-9
ASSLLGTDTQY
>TRBJ2-2|TRBV6-5
ASSYSGGELF
>TRBJ2-7|TRBV19
ASRPTGTYEQY
>TRBJ2-7|TRBV5-6
ASSFYPSGKSYEQY
>TRBJ1-1|TRBV5-1
ASSLAGGLPAEAF
>TRBJ1-4|TRBV19
ASSDGGTNEKLF
>TRBJ2-7|TRBV6-1
ASSGQSSYEQY
>TRBJ2-7|TRBV28
ASSSGSRGYEQY
>TRBJ2-1|TRBV30
AWSIGTAGF
>TRBJ1-5|TRBV29-1
SAGGGRSSSNQPQH
>TRBJ1-1|TRBV2
ASPSDTNEAF
>TRBJ2-5|TRBV30
AWSEAAETQY
>TRBJ1-2|TRBV5-1
ASSLAGTGAGGYT
>TRBJ1-5|TRBV28
ASSLIGQASNQPQH
>TRBJ2-7|TRBV19
ASRLRGREAYEQY
>TRBJ2-3|TRBV7-3
ASSLNGRAGGTDTQY
>TRBJ2-1|TRBV5-1
ASSPPGAGALGEQF
>TRBJ1-1|TRBV28
ASSSRDRDTEAF
>TRBJ1-1|TRBV7-9
ASSLDSWGTEAF
>TRBJ1-5|TRBV28
ASSLRDQPQH
>TRBJ2-1|TRBV7-3
ASGSFRGEQF
>TRBJ2-1|TRBV5-6
ASSRGRPIHEQF
>TRBJ2-3|TRBV11-3
ASSLRTRDGDTQY
>TRBJ1-1|TRBV6-1
ASSSPTGGAF
>TRBJ2-4|TRBV10-3
ATAGGTTIQY
>TRBJ2-1|TRBV6-1
ASSGRLAGAYNEQF
>TRBJ2-5|TRBV20-1
SPTGLETQY
>TRBJ2-1|TRBV7-2
ASSLRGQGALPSYNEQF
>TRBJ2-1|TRBV5-1
ASSSQPMREGGLEQF
>TRBJ2-1|TRBV11-3
ASSLSGADNEQF